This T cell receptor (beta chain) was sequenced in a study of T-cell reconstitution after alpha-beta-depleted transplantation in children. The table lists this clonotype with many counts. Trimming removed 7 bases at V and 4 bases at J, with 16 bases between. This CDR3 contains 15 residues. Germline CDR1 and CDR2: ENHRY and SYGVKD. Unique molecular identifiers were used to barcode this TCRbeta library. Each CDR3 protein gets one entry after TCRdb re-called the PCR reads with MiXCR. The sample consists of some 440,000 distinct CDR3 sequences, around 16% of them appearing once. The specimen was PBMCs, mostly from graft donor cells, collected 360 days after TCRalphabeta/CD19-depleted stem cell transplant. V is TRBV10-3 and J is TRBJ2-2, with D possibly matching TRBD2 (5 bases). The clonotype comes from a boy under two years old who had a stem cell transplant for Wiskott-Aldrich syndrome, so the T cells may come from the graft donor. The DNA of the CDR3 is TGTGCCATCACGGAGGTCCCCCCGGGCACCGGGGAGCTGTTTTTT. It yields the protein CAITEVPPGTGELFF.